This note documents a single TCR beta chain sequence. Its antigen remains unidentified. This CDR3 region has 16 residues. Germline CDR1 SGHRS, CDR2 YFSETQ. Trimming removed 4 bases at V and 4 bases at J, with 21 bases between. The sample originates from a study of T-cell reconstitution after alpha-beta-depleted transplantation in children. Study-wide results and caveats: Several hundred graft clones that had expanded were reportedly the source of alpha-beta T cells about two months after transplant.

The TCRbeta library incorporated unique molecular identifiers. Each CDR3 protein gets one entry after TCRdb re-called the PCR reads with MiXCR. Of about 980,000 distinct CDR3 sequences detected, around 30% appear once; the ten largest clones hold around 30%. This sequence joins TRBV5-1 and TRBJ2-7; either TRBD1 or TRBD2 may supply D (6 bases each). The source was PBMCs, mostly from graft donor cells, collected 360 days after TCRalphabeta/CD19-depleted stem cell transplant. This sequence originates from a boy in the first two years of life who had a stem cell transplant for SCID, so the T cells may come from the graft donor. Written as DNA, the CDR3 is TGCGCCAGCAGCCGTGCCGGACCGGGGGCAGAGTACGAGCAGTACTTC. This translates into CASSRAGPGAEYEQYF.